These T cell receptor beta chains were read from a single sample in a study of blood T cell repertoires in COVID-19. Profiling relied on immunoSEQ multiplex PCR, and the TCRdb table lists in-frame clones only, not all of them. The sample yields just under 90,000 clones, around 72% seen once. The specimen was peripheral blood. The receptors derive from a woman of 80 years or more with acute or convalescent COVID-19. The CDR3 runs from the conserved cysteine through the conserved F or W. Fields, in order: clone size, D gene, V gene, J gene, CDR3 DNA, CDR3 protein. The D gene is left open where the match is weak. Part of the rows lack a size; the others show once, few, many or a class for expanded clones.

abundance: -; d_gene: -; v_gene: TRBV5-6; j_gene: TRBJ2-3; CDR3nt: TGTGCCAGCAGCTTGTCCGCACGAGGCACAGATACGCAGTATTTT; CDR3aa: CASSLSARGTDTQYF
abundance: -; d_gene: -; v_gene: TRBV2; j_gene: TRBJ1-1; CDR3nt: TGTGCCAGCAGTGAAAGCACCACTGAAGCTTTCTTT; CDR3aa: CASSESTTEAFF
abundance: -; d_gene: -; v_gene: TRBV5-6; j_gene: TRBJ2-5; CDR3nt: TGTGCCAGCAGCTTCAAAGAGACCCAGTACTTC; CDR3aa: CASSFKETQYF
abundance: -; d_gene: TRBD2; v_gene: TRBV9; j_gene: TRBJ2-3; CDR3nt: TGTGCCAGCAGCGTAGGGGCTAGCGGGGGGGGCACAGATACGCAGTATTTT; CDR3aa: CASSVGASGGGTDTQYF
abundance: -; d_gene: TRBD1; v_gene: TRBV2; j_gene: TRBJ1-5; CDR3nt: TGTGCCAGCAGTGATCCGGGACAGGGCGGTGATCAGCCCCAGCATTTT; CDR3aa: CASSDPGQGGDQPQHF
abundance: -; d_gene: -; v_gene: TRBV7-9; j_gene: TRBJ1-1; CDR3nt: TGTGCCAGCAGCCCCTTATCCCGGGACTTAGGCACTGAAGCTTTCTTT; CDR3aa: CASSPLSRDLGTEAFF
abundance: few; d_gene: TRBD1; v_gene: TRBV2; j_gene: TRBJ1-4; CDR3nt: TGTGCCAGCAGCGCAGGGGGTGATAATGAAAAACTGTTTTTT; CDR3aa: CASSAGGDNEKLFF
abundance: many; d_gene: -; v_gene: TRBV5-4; j_gene: TRBJ1-2; CDR3nt: TGTGCCAGCAGCTTGGTAACCGGGAATTACTATGGCTACACCTTC; CDR3aa: CASSLVTGNYYGYTF
abundance: -; d_gene: -; v_gene: TRBV30; j_gene: TRBJ1-1; CDR3nt: TGTGCCTGGTCTACGGGGGACTGGAAGGGCACTGAAGCTTTCTTT; CDR3aa: CAWSTGDWKGTEAFF
abundance: -; d_gene: TRBD1; v_gene: TRBV6-5; j_gene: TRBJ1-2; CDR3nt: TGTGCCAGCAGCACCGGGACAGGGGTCCGTCATGGCTACACCTTC; CDR3aa: CASSTGTGVRHGYTF
abundance: -; d_gene: -; v_gene: TRBV2; j_gene: TRBJ2-7; CDR3nt: TGTGCCAGCAACTCTAAAAACTACGAGCAGTACTTC; CDR3aa: CASNSKNYEQYF
abundance: -; d_gene: -; v_gene: TRBV3-1/TRBV3-2; j_gene: TRBJ1-5; CDR3nt: TGTGCCAGCAGCCAAGGTCGGGGACAGCCCCAGCATTTT; CDR3aa: CASSQGRGQPQHF
abundance: few; d_gene: TRBD2; v_gene: TRBV19; j_gene: TRBJ2-4; CDR3nt: TGTGCCACTTCCGACGGGGGGGCGATAGCCAAAAACATTCAGTACTTC; CDR3aa: CATSDGGAIAKNIQYF
abundance: -; d_gene: TRBD2; v_gene: TRBV6-5; j_gene: TRBJ2-2; CDR3nt: TGTGCCAGCAGTTACTCAGGACTAGCGGGGGGGGAGCTGTTTTTT; CDR3aa: CASSYSGLAGGELFF
abundance: -; d_gene: TRBD2; v_gene: TRBV6-2/TRBV6-3; j_gene: TRBJ2-1; CDR3nt: TGTGCCAGCAGTGAGCGGGGGGGCCTGTGGAATGAGCAGTTCTTC; CDR3aa: CASSERGGLWNEQFF
abundance: -; d_gene: -; v_gene: TRBV23-1; j_gene: TRBJ2-2; CDR3nt: TGCGCCAGCAGTCATCCAGATTACACAGGGTTCACCGGGGAGCTGTTTTTT; CDR3aa: CASSHPDYTGFTGELFF
abundance: -; d_gene: TRBD2; v_gene: TRBV7-3; j_gene: TRBJ2-1; CDR3nt: TGTGCCAGCAGCTTAATGGGACTAGACGTTATAGGTGAGCAGTTCTTC; CDR3aa: CASSLMGLDVIGEQFF
abundance: -; d_gene: -; v_gene: TRBV27; j_gene: TRBJ1-4; CDR3nt: TGTGCCAGCAGTTGGACCGGGACACAAGATGAAAAACTGTTTTTT; CDR3aa: CASSWTGTQDEKLFF
abundance: -; d_gene: -; v_gene: TRBV14; j_gene: TRBJ1-1; CDR3nt: TGTGCCAGCAGCCAAGCCCCAGGGCATGCTTTCTTT; CDR3aa: CASSQAPGHAFF
abundance: -; d_gene: TRBD2; v_gene: TRBV7-2; j_gene: TRBJ2-7; CDR3nt: TGTGCCAGCAGCCCCAGACTAGCGGGGGGCTCCTACGAGCAGTACTTC; CDR3aa: CASSPRLAGGSYEQYF
abundance: -; d_gene: -; v_gene: TRBV19; j_gene: TRBJ1-5; CDR3nt: TGTGCCAGTAGTATTGCGCCCCCGGGATCCTCGGTTAAGCCCCAGCATTTT; CDR3aa: CASSIAPPGSSVKPQHF
abundance: -; d_gene: TRBD1; v_gene: TRBV6-5; j_gene: TRBJ1-1; CDR3nt: TGTGCCAGCAGCTTCGACAGGGATTCTGAAGCTTTCTTT; CDR3aa: CASSFDRDSEAFF
abundance: -; d_gene: TRBD1; v_gene: TRBV4-3; j_gene: TRBJ2-5; CDR3nt: TGCGCCAGCAGCCGTTTGGGACAGGGGTCTGGGGAGACCCAGTACTTC; CDR3aa: CASSRLGQGSGETQYF
abundance: -; d_gene: TRBD2; v_gene: TRBV7-8; j_gene: TRBJ2-7; CDR3nt: TGTGCCAGCAGCTTGAGGCGGGGGGTCTCCTACGAGCAGTACTTC; CDR3aa: CASSLRRGVSYEQYF
abundance: -; d_gene: TRBD1; v_gene: TRBV28; j_gene: TRBJ2-2; CDR3nt: TGTGCCAGCAGTTCAACAGGGGGCCGGGCCGGGGAGCTGTTTTTT; CDR3aa: CASSSTGGRAGELFF
abundance: -; d_gene: -; v_gene: TRBV5-1; j_gene: TRBJ2-6; CDR3nt: TGCGCCAGTACTACAGGGACTGGGGCCAACGTCCTGACTTTC; CDR3aa: CASTTGTGANVLTF
abundance: -; d_gene: -; v_gene: TRBV29-1; j_gene: TRBJ1-1; CDR3nt: TGCAGCGCCAGGGTGGTCACTGAAGCTTTCTTT; CDR3aa: CSARVVTEAFF
abundance: -; d_gene: -; v_gene: TRBV7-9; j_gene: TRBJ1-2; CDR3nt: TGTGCTGGGGGGATTTCGGCTAACTATGGCTACACCTTC; CDR3aa: CAGGISANYGYTF
abundance: few; d_gene: TRBD2; v_gene: TRBV9; j_gene: TRBJ2-7; CDR3nt: TGTGCCAGCAGCGTAGGTGGAAGCGGGGGGATCTACGAGCAGTACTTC; CDR3aa: CASSVGGSGGIYEQYF
abundance: -; d_gene: -; v_gene: TRBV27; j_gene: TRBJ1-2; CDR3nt: TGTGCCAGCGGGGGGGAGGGAAAGGGTGGCTACACCTTC; CDR3aa: CASGGEGKGGYTF
abundance: once; d_gene: -; v_gene: TRBV7-8; j_gene: TRBJ2-5; CDR3nt: TGTGCCAGCAGCTTAGGGGCGGGGACAGAAGAGACCCAGTACTTC; CDR3aa: CASSLGAGTEETQYF
abundance: few; d_gene: -; v_gene: TRBV2; j_gene: TRBJ1-5; CDR3nt: TGTGCCAGCAGTGGCGACAACCAGCCCCAGCATTTT; CDR3aa: CASSGDNQPQHF
abundance: -; d_gene: -; v_gene: TRBV18; j_gene: TRBJ1-5; CDR3nt: TGTGCCAGCTCACCCGACCCAGGGCAGCCCCAGCATTTT; CDR3aa: CASSPDPGQPQHF
abundance: -; d_gene: -; v_gene: TRBV30; j_gene: TRBJ1-1; CDR3nt: TGTGCCTGGAGTGGGGGAGAGAACACTGAAGCTTTCTTT; CDR3aa: CAWSGGENTEAFF
abundance: -; d_gene: -; v_gene: TRBV28; j_gene: TRBJ1-2; CDR3nt: TGTGCCAGCAGTTTGCGTCTCTATGGCTACACCTTC; CDR3aa: CASSLRLYGYTF
abundance: -; d_gene: TRBD2; v_gene: TRBV27; j_gene: TRBJ2-5; CDR3nt: TGTGCCACCGCCCGGGCCGGGGGGTTCGAGACCCAGTACTTC; CDR3aa: CATARAGGFETQYF
abundance: -; d_gene: TRBD1; v_gene: TRBV5-6; j_gene: TRBJ1-6; CDR3nt: TGTGCCAGCAGCTTAGCGACAGGGCATAATTCACCCCTCCACTTT; CDR3aa: CASSLATGHNSPLHF
abundance: -; d_gene: TRBD2; v_gene: TRBV5-1; j_gene: TRBJ2-3; CDR3nt: TGCGCCAGCAGCTATGGACTAGCGGACACAGATACGCAGTATTTT; CDR3aa: CASSYGLADTDTQYF
abundance: -; d_gene: TRBD1; v_gene: TRBV5-6; j_gene: TRBJ1-2; CDR3nt: TGTGCCAGCAGCTTTGGACAGGGAGGAGGTGGCTACACCTTC; CDR3aa: CASSFGQGGGGYTF
abundance: -; d_gene: -; v_gene: TRBV20-1; j_gene: TRBJ2-3; CDR3nt: TGCAGTGCCCAGGTCGAAGATACGCAGTATTTT; CDR3aa: CSAQVEDTQYF
abundance: -; d_gene: TRBD1; v_gene: TRBV10-2; j_gene: TRBJ1-1; CDR3nt: TGCGCCAGCCGGGACAGGGGGAACACTGAAGCTTTCTTT; CDR3aa: CASRDRGNTEAFF
abundance: few; d_gene: TRBD2; v_gene: TRBV4-2; j_gene: TRBJ2-1; CDR3nt: TGTGCCAGCAGCCAAGGGACTAGCGGAGAAGAGCAGTTCTTC; CDR3aa: CASSQGTSGEEQFF
abundance: -; d_gene: -; v_gene: TRBV7-8; j_gene: TRBJ1-5; CDR3nt: TGTGCCAGCAGACAGTCTATAAATCAGCCCCAGCATTTT; CDR3aa: CASRQSINQPQHF
abundance: -; d_gene: -; v_gene: TRBV3-1/TRBV3-2; j_gene: TRBJ1-1; CDR3nt: TGTGCCAGCAGCGCTGACGGGGTCACTGAAGCTTTCTTT; CDR3aa: CASSADGVTEAFF
abundance: -; d_gene: TRBD1; v_gene: TRBV5-4; j_gene: TRBJ1-1; CDR3nt: TGTGCCAGCAGCTCGCGCGTCCCGGGACAGGGGGCGGATGCTTTCTTT; CDR3aa: CASSSRVPGQGADAFF
abundance: -; d_gene: -; v_gene: TRBV4-2; j_gene: TRBJ2-7; CDR3nt: TGTGCCAGCAGCCAGGCAGGGACCTACGAGCAGTACTTC; CDR3aa: CASSQAGTYEQYF
abundance: -; d_gene: TRBD1; v_gene: TRBV7-2; j_gene: TRBJ1-6; CDR3nt: TGTGCCAGCAGTGGGACAGTGAATTCACCCCTCCACTTT; CDR3aa: CASSGTVNSPLHF
abundance: -; d_gene: -; v_gene: TRBV12-5; j_gene: TRBJ1-1; CDR3nt: TGTGCTAGTGGACAAGGGGGGAACACTGAAGCTTTCTTT; CDR3aa: CASGQGGNTEAFF
abundance: few; d_gene: -; v_gene: TRBV10-3; j_gene: TRBJ2-7; CDR3nt: TGTGCCATAGGGGCGCCTGGACAGTTCTCCTACGAGCAGTACTTC; CDR3aa: CAIGAPGQFSYEQYF
abundance: few; d_gene: -; v_gene: TRBV12-2; j_gene: TRBJ1-4; CDR3nt: TGTGCAAGTCGCCAAACGGGGGGCCCAACTAATGAAAAACTGTTTTTT; CDR3aa: CASRQTGGPTNEKLFF
abundance: -; d_gene: TRBD2; v_gene: TRBV7-9; j_gene: TRBJ2-1; CDR3nt: TGTGCCAGCAGCTTAGCGCGGGGGAATGAGCAGTTCTTC; CDR3aa: CASSLARGNEQFF
abundance: -; d_gene: -; v_gene: TRBV5-1; j_gene: TRBJ1-2; CDR3nt: TGCGCCAGCAAAAGCCCAGGGGACGACTATGGCTACACCTTC; CDR3aa: CASKSPGDDYGYTF
abundance: -; d_gene: -; v_gene: TRBV25-1; j_gene: TRBJ1-5; CDR3nt: TGTGCCAGCAGTGACCTTCTCTTAAATCAGCCCCAGCATTTT; CDR3aa: CASSDLLLNQPQHF
abundance: -; d_gene: -; v_gene: TRBV3-1/TRBV3-2; j_gene: TRBJ1-6; CDR3nt: TGTGCCAGCAGCACCCGGGACACGAATAATTCACCCCTCCACTTT; CDR3aa: CASSTRDTNNSPLHF
abundance: -; d_gene: TRBD1; v_gene: TRBV7-9; j_gene: TRBJ2-5; CDR3nt: TGTGCCAGCAGCGCTCCGGGACAGGGGAAAGAGACCCAGTACTTC; CDR3aa: CASSAPGQGKETQYF
abundance: -; d_gene: TRBD1; v_gene: TRBV24-1; j_gene: TRBJ2-7; CDR3nt: TGTGCCACCAGCGGTCCCGGGACAGGGGCCTCCTACGAGCAGTACTTC; CDR3aa: CATSGPGTGASYEQYF
abundance: -; d_gene: -; v_gene: TRBV6-5; j_gene: TRBJ1-5; CDR3nt: TGTGCCAGCAGTACAGATAGCAATCAGCCCCAGCATTTT; CDR3aa: CASSTDSNQPQHF
abundance: -; d_gene: -; v_gene: TRBV15; j_gene: TRBJ2-2; CDR3nt: TGTGCCACCAGCAGGGCAGGGTGGGGCACCGGGGAGCTGTTTTTT; CDR3aa: CATSRAGWGTGELFF
abundance: -; d_gene: TRBD2; v_gene: TRBV4-1; j_gene: TRBJ2-7; CDR3nt: TGCGCCAGCAGCCAGCTCAGACTAGCGGGCTACGAGCAGTACTTC; CDR3aa: CASSQLRLAGYEQYF